This T cell receptor (beta chain) was documented in a study of Ad26.COV2.S vaccination and SARS-CoV-2 variants. The table came from immunoSEQ multiplex PCR; TCRdb's copy has only in-frame clones and leaves some out. The sample consists of a few hundred thousand clones, about nine tenths of them appearing once. Described treatment: roughly 18 received Ad26.COV2.S at low or high dose, single or two shots; about five received placebo; per-sample allocation not given. Following the first vaccine or placebo injection, samples were taken on day 63. The CDR3 loop spans 16 amino acids. Trimming left V 0 bases short and J 2 bases short, with 13 bases between. Germline V gives CDR1 SGDLS, CDR2 YYNGEE.

The chain couples TRBV9 to TRBJ2-3; no firm D call. The material was peripheral blood, obtained in a trial of Ad26.COV2.S vaccine versus placebo. The receptor was isolated from a person between 18 and 60 years old who received the Ad26.COV2.S COVID-19 vaccine or a placebo. The CDR3 spells CASSVGDRGSTDTQYF. CDR3 in DNA: TGTGCCAGCAGCGTAGGAGACCGCGGTTCCACAGATACGCAGTATTTT.